This entry lists 19 T cell receptor beta chains sequenced from one sample in a study of T cells in Graves' hyperthyroidism and ophthalmopathy (dated by TCRdb to about 2019). Library prep was done by multiplex PCR. Instrument on record: Illumina HiSeq 2000. Amplification of TCR beta CDR3 regions was carried out from RNA transcripts. The first round of RT-PCR for the TCR CDR3 was performed with the HTBI primer set and the Qiagen OneStep RT-PCR kit. TCRdb itself trimmed the public reads at Q25 with fastp, ran MiXCR and retained productive beta chains. Under each unique CDR3 protein, matching rows form one entry showing the most common genes and DNA. The sample contains approximately 560,000 distinct CDR3 sequences, around 14% of them found a single time. Around 7.3% of the sample is held by the ten biggest clonotypes. The sequencing input was blood. These receptors all come from a woman under 40 with Graves' hyperthyroidism.

Ten or more counts support this clonotype. The V gene is TRBV5-1, the J gene TRBJ2-7; TRBD2 might be the D (6 bases). The CDR3 contains 13 residues. The V end was cut by 2 bases, the J end by 5 bases, with 11 bases between. Germline assignment: CDR1 SGHRS and CDR2 YFSETQ. The DNA of the CDR3 is TGCGCCAGCAGCTTCGTGGGAGGCGACGAGCAGTACTTC. Its protein product is CASSFVGGDEQYF.

The table lists this clonotype with many counts. The V and J genes are TRBV20-1 and TRBJ1-1; TRBD1 might be the D (5 bases). V was cut by 2 bases and J by 5 bases, with 15 bases left in between. Germline values: CDR1 DFQATT, CDR2 SNEGSKA (reference sequence). The CDR3 is 14 amino acids. The chain's CDR3 is CSARSGGEGTEAFF. The CDR3 DNA reads TGCAGTGCTAGATCCGGGGGGGAAGGGACTGAAGCTTTCTTT.

There are a few counts of this clonotype. V gene TRBV29-1 combines with J gene TRBJ2-1, with D possibly TRBD1 on 8 matching bases. The germline CDR1 and CDR2 sequences are SQVTM and ANQGSEA. Trimming removed 8 bases at V and 9 bases at J, with 20 bases between. The CDR3 is 13 amino acids. CDR3 nucleotide sequence: TGCAGCAGCCACAGGGGGGGTCAGGGTGAGCAGTTCTTC. This gives the protein CSSHRGGQGEQFF.

The table lists this clonotype with a few counts. V usage is TRBV4-3 and J usage is TRBJ2-1; 7 bases fit TRBD2. Trimming removed 1 base from V and 4 bases from J; junction bases left unmatched: 10. CDR3 size: 17 residues. Germline V gives CDR1 LGHNA, CDR2 YSLEER. The CDR3 coding sequence is TGCGCCAGCAGCCAAGGTCGCGGCGGGAGCAAGTACAATGAGCAGTTCTTC. Its protein is CASSQGRGGSKYNEQFF.

This clonotype was recorded at least ten times. This chain links TRBV20-1 with TRBJ1-5, with D possibly matching TRBD1 (5 bases). The CDR3 is 15 amino acids. Germline assignment: CDR1 DFQATT and CDR2 SNEGSKA (reference sequence). With 4 bases removed from V and 1 base from J, the gap between germline ends came to 14 bases. The CDR3: CSATLGRTSNQPQHF. Here the CDR3 DNA reads TGCAGTGCTACCCTGGGGCGGACCAGCAATCAGCCCCAGCATTTT.

This clonotype was seen many times. The gene calls are TRBV27 and TRBJ2-5; D not resolved. CDR3 length equals 14 residues. Germline CDR1 is MNHEY and CDR2 is SMNVEV (reference sequence). Trimming took 3 bases from V and 3 from J, leaving 11 bases between them. The CDR3 protein is CASSFGRSEETQYF. The CDR3 region has the DNA TGTGCCAGCAGTTTCGGACGGTCGGAAGAGACCCAGTACTTC.

In nucleotides, the CDR3 is TGCGCCAGCAGCCAGGGCCTACAGGGGACCGGGGAGCTGTTTTTT. Amino acids: CASSQGLQGTGELFF. The rearrangement uses TRBV4-3 and TRBJ2-2; 7 bases line up with TRBD1. With 3 bases clipped from V and 5 bases from J, the junction kept 6 bases outside the gene matches. Looked up from germline, CDR1 is LGHNA and CDR2 is YSLEER. CDR3 length equals 15 residues.

The sample holds a few counts of this clonotype. J is TRBJ1-2 and V is TRBV27; the match to TRBD1 covers 7 bases. The germline CDR1 and CDR2 sequences are MNHEY and SMNVEV (reference sequence). The CDR3 is 13 amino acids. Trimming removed 4 bases from V and 4 bases from J; junction bases left unmatched: 3. DNA for the CDR3: TGTGCCAGCAGTTCACAGGGGAGCTATGGCTACACCTTC. Its translation is CASSSQGSYGYTF.

This clonotype was detected many times. The gene calls are TRBV20-1 and TRBJ2-7, with TRBD1 matching over 8 bases. Trimming at V came to 4 bases and at J to 2 bases, leaving 10 bases not matched to a gene. The CDR3 loop spans 15 amino acids. From germline, CDR1 is DFQATT and CDR2 SNEGSKA (reference sequence). The CDR3 DNA sequence: TGCAGTGCTACAAACAGAAGACAGGGGACCTACGAGCAGTACTTC. Amino acids: CSATNRRQGTYEQYF.

The sample holds many counts of this clonotype. The rearrangement links TRBV10-3 to TRBJ2-1; 10 bases match TRBD2. The germline CDR1 and CDR2 sequences are ENHRY and SYGVKD. The CDR3 is 14 residues long. J lost 8 bases, V lost 3 bases, and 4 bases had no gene match. This chain's CDR3 is CAISELAGIDEQFF. The CDR3 DNA reads TGTGCCATCAGTGAACTAGCGGGGATAGATGAGCAGTTCTTC.

In its sample, this clonotype was seen many times. The chain couples TRBV7-9 to TRBJ1-5, with a weak D call TRBD1 (6 bases). Trimming pared 6 bases from V and 3 bases from J, leaving 15 bases between. This CDR3 is 15 amino acids long. Germline CDR1 reads SEHNR; CDR2 reads FQNEAQ (reference sequence). The CDR3 bases are TGTGCCAGCAGTCCCGGGACAACGTTCAATCAGCCCCAGCATTTT. It yields the protein CASSPGTTFNQPQHF.

This clonotype was observed at least ten times. The rearrangement uses TRBV5-5 and TRBJ2-7; D could derive from TRBD1 or TRBD2 (5 bases each). Germline CDR1 reads SGHKS; CDR2 reads YYEKEE (reference sequence). With 3 bases removed from V and 6 bases from J, the gap between germline ends came to 16 bases. CDR3 length: 14 amino acids. The CDR3 loop is CASSSTFGTVEQYF. The CDR3 nucleotides are TGTGCCAGCAGCTCTACCTTCGGGACCGTCGAGCAGTACTTC.

This clonotype was observed a handful of times. V usage is TRBV6-1 and J usage is TRBJ2-7, with D perhaps being TRBD1 or TRBD2 (5 bases each). V gave up 6 bases and J gave up 4 bases, with 16 bases separating them. The CDR3 is 14 residues long. Germline V gene sequence: CDR1 MNHNS, CDR2 SASEGT. The DNA for the CDR3 is TGTGCCAGCAGCTTCCTAGGGACGTCGTACGAGCAGTACTTC. Translation gives CASSFLGTSYEQYF.

This clonotype occurred many times. This chain links TRBV29-1 with TRBJ2-2, with D possibly being TRBD2 (7 bases). The CDR3 has 13 amino acids. Germline CDR1 SQVTM, CDR2 ANQGSEA. V was shortened by 4 bases and J by 6 bases, with 12 bases between the two germline ends. The CDR3 nucleotides are TGCAGCGTTGTACAGGGAGGGGCCGGGGAGCTGTTTTTT. Its protein is CSVVQGGAGELFF.

This clonotype appeared many times. The J gene is TRBJ2-3, the V gene TRBV5-8; D tentatively fits TRBD1 or TRBD2 (5 bases each). V lost 3 bases, J lost 7 bases, and 21 bases lay in between. The CDR3 covers 16 residues. Per germline, CDR1 SGHTS and CDR2 YDEGEE. The CDR3, as DNA: TGTGCCAGCAGCTATTCCCTACGGGACGGTTCTAATACGCAGTATTTT. Encoded protein: CASSYSLRDGSNTQYF. The complete variable domain, with remaining parts taken from reference TRBV5-8 and TRBJ2-3, reads EAGVTQSPTHLIKTRGQQATLRCSPISGHTSVYWYQQALGLGLQFLLWYDEGEERNRGNFPPRFSGRQFPNYSSELNVNALELEDSALYLCASSYSLRDGSNTQYFGPGTRLTVL.

At least ten counts were recorded for this clonotype. J is TRBJ2-2 and V is TRBV7-9, with 11 bases aligning to TRBD2. V shed 1 base and J 5 bases; nucleotides not matched to a gene: 0. Germline V gene sequence: CDR1 SEHNR, CDR2 FQNEAQ (reference sequence). The CDR3 totals 15 residues. The CDR3 nucleotides read TGTGCCAGCAGCTTAGGGACTAGCGGGACCGGGGAGCTGTTTTTT. This codes for CASSLGTSGTGELFF.

There are a few counts of this clonotype. The V gene is TRBV27, the J gene TRBJ1-6; 10 bases agree with TRBD1. This CDR3 has 16 residues. Germline lookup yields CDR1 MNHEY and CDR2 SMNVEV (reference sequence). J lost 6 bases, V lost 7 bases, and 9 bases had no gene match. CDR3 nucleotides: TGTGCCAGCAAAGTCGGGACAGGGGAAATTAATTCACCCCTCCACTTT. It codes for CASKVGTGEINSPLHF.

This clonotype has at least ten counts. The V and J genes are TRBV5-6 and TRBJ2-3, with a weak D call TRBD1 (6 bases). The CDR3 covers 14 residues. Germline V gene data show CDR1 as SGHDT and CDR2 as YYEEEE. Trimming removed 0 bases at V and 2 bases at J, with 7 bases between. As DNA, the CDR3 is TGTGCCAGCAGCTTGGGGACAGTCACAGATACGCAGTATTTT. It yields the protein CASSLGTVTDTQYF.

Comments on this clonotype: A junction end diverges from the germline sequence, so it may reflect a read error. The chain recombines TRBV9 with TRBJ2-3; a weak D match, TRBD2 (6 bases). CDR1 SGDLS and CDR2 YYNGEE come from the germline V gene. This CDR3 comprises 16 residues. This CDR3 is CASSVVGGVSTGTQYF. The CDR3 nucleotides read TGTGCCAGCAGCGTAGTCGGGGGTGTGAGCACAGGTACGCAGTATTTT.